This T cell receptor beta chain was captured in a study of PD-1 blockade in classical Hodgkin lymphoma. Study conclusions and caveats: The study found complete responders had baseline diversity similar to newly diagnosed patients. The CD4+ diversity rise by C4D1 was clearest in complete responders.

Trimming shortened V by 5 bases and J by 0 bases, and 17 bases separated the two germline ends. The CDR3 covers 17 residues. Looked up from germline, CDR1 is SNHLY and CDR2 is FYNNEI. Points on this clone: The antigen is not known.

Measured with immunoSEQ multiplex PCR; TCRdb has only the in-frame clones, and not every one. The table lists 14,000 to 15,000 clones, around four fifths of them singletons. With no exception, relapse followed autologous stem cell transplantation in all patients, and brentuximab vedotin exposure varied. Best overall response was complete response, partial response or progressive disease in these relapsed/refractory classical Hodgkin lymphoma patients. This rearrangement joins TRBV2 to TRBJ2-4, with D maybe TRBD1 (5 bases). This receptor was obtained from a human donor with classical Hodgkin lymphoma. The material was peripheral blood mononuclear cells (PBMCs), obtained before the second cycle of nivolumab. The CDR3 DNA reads TGTGCCAGCAGTCCCCAGGGCAGATTCTTAGCCAAAAACATTCAGTACTTC. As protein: CASSPQGRFLAKNIQYF.